Following are 4 T cell receptor beta chains from one sample sequenced in a study of regulatory T cells in long-lasting Graves disease. Time point denoted: newly diagnosed GD, antithyroid drugs for less than 3 months. PBMC RNA was the source of the TCR library. Arm-PCR of CDR3 regions and iRepertoire HTBI primers were used to build TCR beta libraries. TCRdb recomputed calls from the multiplex PCR reads with MiXCR, one row per CDR3 protein. The profile shows some 220,000 distinct CDR3 sequences, roughly 20% of them singletons. This sample also belongs to another study, concerning T cells in Graves' hyperthyroidism and ophthalmopathy.

Sequenced material: peripheral blood mononuclear cells (PBMCs), taken at new diagnosis, from a patient treated with antithyroid drugs. These receptors were obtained from a woman in her thirties with Graves disease.

As regards this clonotype: A much larger clone differs by one base, so this may be a read error. This CDR3 is missing its conserved last phenylalanine or tryptophan, likely due to a read error. This CDR3 reads CSARGQGLKLFL. The CDR3 coding sequence is TGCAGTGCTAGGGGACAGGGATTAAAACTGTTTTTG. The chain has TRBV20-1 and TRBJ1-4; 9 bases map to TRBD1. CDR1 is DFQATT, CDR2 SNEGSKA, per germline (reference sequence). The V and J ends lost 3 bases and 10 bases, in that order; junction bases with no gene match: 3. This CDR3 region has 12 residues.

Ten or more counts support this clonotype. The rearrangement links TRBV7-9 to TRBJ1-6; D ambiguous. The V gene's germline CDR1 is SEHNR and CDR2 FQNEAQ (reference sequence). Between the trimmed V and J ends, which lost 4 bases and 4 bases, there was a span of 8 bases. The CDR3 has 14 residues. Written as DNA, the CDR3 is TGTGCCAGCAGCTCAGACGGGTATAATTCACCCCTCCACTTT. This codes for CASSSDGYNSPLHF.

This clonotype was picked up many times. V gene TRBV30 combines with J gene TRBJ2-1, with D perhaps matching TRBD2 (6 bases). Trimming stripped 0 bases from V and 5 bases from J, with 11 bases between. The V gene's germline CDR1 is GTSNPN and CDR2 SVGIG (reference sequence). The CDR3 consists of 14 residues. Here the CDR3 DNA reads TGTGCCTGGAGTGTAGGAGGGGTCCACAATGAGCAGTTCTTC. Translated, it gives CAWSVGGVHNEQFF.

There are many counts of this clonotype. The genes are TRBV2 and TRBJ1-5; the match to TRBD1 covers 9 bases. V lost 8 bases, J lost 2 bases, and 4 bases stayed unmatched. This CDR3 contains 14 residues. Germline lookup yields CDR1 SNHLY and CDR2 FYNNEI. The CDR3 nucleotides are TGTGCCAGCTGTCGACAGGGGGGCAATCAGCCCCAGCATTTT. Its protein is CASCRQGGNQPQHF.